These T cell receptor beta chains were read from a single sample in a study of T cell repertoires in cytomegalovirus infection. Via MiXCR, TCRdb re-called the reads, giving one row per CDR3 protein. This table holds some 320,000 distinct CDR3 sequences, about 27% found once. These receptors have no identified antigens. The material sequenced was cultured PBMCs, taken from culture after CMV antigen stimulation. All receptors derive from a human donor in good health (CMV status not recorded). Some clones in this sample may be carry-over from other donors' samples. CDR3s include the opening cysteine and the closing phenylalanine or tryptophan. A D gene is named only where the DNA matches it firmly. Clone size is stated in some rows and not others, as once, few, many or a class when expanded.

V	size	J	D	CDR3	DNA
TRBV7-3	many	TRBJ1-1	TRBD1	CASSSEGGGWTEAFF	TGTGCCAGCAGCTCAGAAGGAGGGGGCTGGACTGAAGCTTTCTTT
TRBV5-1	-	TRBJ1-5	-	CASSPGTGVNQPQHF	TGCGCCAGCTCCCCCGGCACAGGCGTCAATCAGCCCCAGCATTTT
TRBV25-1	-	TRBJ2-7	-	CASNGGTYEQYF	TGTGCCAGCAATGGGGGGACCTACGAGCAGTACTTC
TRBV20-1	few	TRBJ1-2	TRBD1	CSARDLPGQVNYGYTF	TGCAGTGCTAGAGATCTTCCGGGACAGGTGAACTATGGCTACACCTTC
TRBV10-3	-	TRBJ2-1	TRBD2	CATQRLAGTSSYNEQFF	TGTGCCACGCAAAGACTAGCGGGGACTAGCTCCTACAATGAGCAGTTCTTC
TRBV10-3	-	TRBJ2-1	-	CAISDFSSYNEQFF	TGTGCCATCAGTGATTTCAGCTCCTACAATGAGCAGTTCTTC
TRBV29-1	-	TRBJ1-2	-	CSVEAAFGYGYTF	TGCAGCGTTGAAGCAGCCTTTGGCTATGGCTACACCTTC
TRBV7-2	many	TRBJ2-7	TRBD1	CASSFGTGSSYEQYF	TGTGCCAGCAGCTTTGGGACAGGGAGCTCCTACGAGCAGTACTTC
TRBV27	few	TRBJ2-3	-	CASSFWDTSTDTQYF	TGTGCCAGCAGTTTTTGGGACACCAGCACAGATACGCAGTATTTT
TRBV7-6	few	TRBJ2-1	-	CASTLLSSYNEQFF	TGTGCCAGCACTCTTCTCAGCTCCTACAATGAGCAGTTCTTC
TRBV7-8	-	TRBJ1-2	-	CASKVGYGGLNGYTF	TGTGCCAGCAAGGTGGGCTACGGGGGACTCAATGGCTACACCTTC